Below, 27 T cell receptor beta chains from the same sample are listed, as sequenced in a study of T-cell memory formation after mild COVID-19. MiXCR, run by TCRdb on the 5' RACE reads, gives a single entry per CDR3 protein. Of a few hundred thousand distinct CDR3 sequences in the sample, 15% to 20% were seen once. The specimen was PBMCs or a T cell subset sorted from them (not recorded which). Receptors were obtained from a man aged 18 to 29 who had mild COVID-19 (a few samples of this study predate the infection). Cell type and time point are not known.

This clonotype showed up just a few times. The chain uses TRBV5-1 and TRBJ2-1; 11 bases are shared with TRBD2. V lost 3 bases to trimming and J lost 1 base; unmatched junction nucleotides: 6. CDR1 is SGHRS, CDR2 YFSETQ, per germline. The length of the CDR3 is 17 residues. The CDR3 DNA reads as TGCGCCAGCAGCTCAGATAGCGGGGGGGCTTCCTACAATGAGCAGTTCTTC. Translated, it gives CASSSDSGGASYNEQFF.

The CDR3, as DNA: TGTGCCAGCGAAAACCTAGCCAAAAACATTCAGTACTTC. Protein sequence: CASENLAKNIQYF. The chain employs TRBV7-2 and TRBJ2-4; D is unresolved. V was shortened by 8 bases and J by 0 bases, with 8 bases between the two germline ends. Germline CDR1 is SGHTA and CDR2 is FQGNSA. There are 13 residues in the CDR3.

The gene calls are TRBV7-2 and TRBJ2-3; a weak D match, TRBD2 (6 bases). This CDR3 has 14 residues. The germline V and J ends were trimmed by 6 bases and 2 bases, with 12 bases remaining between them. CDR1 SGHTA and CDR2 FQGNSA come from the germline V gene. CDR3 sequence: CASRFVADTDTQYF. In DNA form, the CDR3 reads TGTGCCAGCAGATTCGTAGCGGACACAGATACGCAGTATTTT.

The chain recombines TRBV12-3 or TRBV12-4 with TRBJ2-3, with D unclear. Deletions cut 1 base from V and 8 bases from J, with 13 bases between. The length of the CDR3 is 14 residues. The CDR3 nucleotides are TGTGCCAGCAGTTTAGGGTCGGGTTGGGGTACGCAGTATTTT. It specifies CASSLGSGWGTQYF.

This chain links TRBV7-6 with TRBJ1-2; no definite D call. CDR3 length: 14 amino acids. The germline gives CDR1 SGHVS, CDR2 FNYEAQ. V lost 7 bases and J lost 4, with 16 bases in between. CDR3 in amino acids: CASIVDGSLYGYTF. The CDR3 nucleotides read TGTGCCAGCATCGTGGACGGGAGCCTCTATGGCTACACCTTC.

This clonotype was counted at least ten times. This chain uses TRBV20-1 with TRBJ1-5; D not resolved. CDR3 length: 14 amino acids. V was pared by 2 bases and J by 0 bases, with 8 bases between. Germline values: CDR1 DFQATT, CDR2 SNEGSKA (reference sequence). The CDR3 here is CSARTGNSNQPQHF. The CDR3 coding sequence is TGCAGTGCTAGAACGGGAAATAGCAATCAGCCCCAGCATTTT.

The chain uses TRBV3-1 and TRBJ1-2, with 11 bases lining up with TRBD1. There are 15 residues in the CDR3. J lost 4 bases, V lost 3 bases, and 4 bases had no gene match. Germline assignment: CDR1 LGHDT and CDR2 YNNKEL (reference sequence). The CDR3 sequence: CASSHHGQGAYGYTF. The CDR3 bases are TGTGCCAGCAGCCACCACGGACAGGGGGCCTATGGCTACACCTTC.

Written as DNA, the CDR3 is TGCAGTGCGCAGGGGCGTCCCGGGGAGCTGTTTTTT. Protein product: CSAQGRPGELFF. This chain uses TRBV20-1 with TRBJ2-2; tentatively, D is TRBD1 (6 bases). Germline CDR1 reads DFQATT; CDR2 reads SNEGSKA (reference sequence). The CDR3 extends over 12 amino acids. V shed 6 bases and J shed 6 bases, with 11 bases lying between them.

In its sample, this clonotype was seen a few times. This chain links TRBV5-1 with TRBJ2-4; no clear D gene. The ends were cut back, 4 bases at V and 0 bases at J, with 26 bases in the middle. Looked up from germline, CDR1 is SGHRS and CDR2 is YFSETQ. The CDR3 has 20 amino acids. The chain's CDR3 is CASSKSGGPAPLLAKNIQYF. The CDR3 nucleotides are TGCGCCAGCAGCAAATCCGGTGGACCGGCCCCCCTATTAGCCAAAAACATTCAGTACTTC.

This chain joins TRBV7-2 and TRBJ2-3; no definite D call. Germline loops: CDR1 SGHTA, CDR2 FQGNSA. The CDR3 is 15 amino acids. Trimming left V 1 base short and J 4 bases short, with 12 bases between. This CDR3 is CASSLGARSSDTQYF. The CDR3 coding sequence is TGTGCCAGCAGCTTAGGGGCTAGATCGTCAGATACGCAGTATTTT.

The sample holds many counts of this clonotype. The CDR3 sequence is CASSPGGPGTGELFF. The CDR3 DNA follows: TGTGCCAGCAGCCCGGGGGGCCCGGGTACCGGGGAGCTGTTTTTT. The chain recombines TRBV7-2 with TRBJ2-2; TRBD2 is a possible D gene (7 bases). This CDR3 has 15 amino acids. Germline V lookup: CDR1 SGHTA, CDR2 FQGNSA. V was shortened by 5 bases and J by 5 bases, with 15 bases between the two germline ends.

The V call is TRBV12-3 or TRBV12-4, the J call TRBJ1-1, with D unclear. The germline V and J ends were trimmed by 5 bases and 0 bases, with 10 bases remaining between them. The CDR3 extends over 14 amino acids. CDR3 region: CASSNFHMNTEAFF. The CDR3 DNA follows: TGTGCCAGCAGTAACTTCCACATGAACACTGAAGCTTTCTTT.

The table lists this clonotype with a few counts. This chain's CDR3 is CASGNSPSDGYTF. CDR3 DNA: TGTGCTAGTGGCAACAGTCCCTCGGATGGCTACACCTTC. The chain couples TRBV12-5 to TRBJ1-2; D unclear. Between the trimmed V and J ends, which lost 6 bases and 6 bases, there was a span of 14 bases. The CDR3 extends over 13 amino acids. Germline-derived CDR1 and CDR2 are LGHNT and FRNRAP.

Ten or more counts support this clonotype. The V gene is TRBV20-1, the J gene TRBJ2-1, with TRBD2 matching over 11 bases. Germline CDR1 is DFQATT and CDR2 is SNEGSKA (reference sequence). After removal of 8 bases from V and 9 bases from J, the junction contained 12 bases not matched to a gene. The CDR3 contains 14 residues. CDR3 sequence: CSSLAGGAQIEQFF. The CDR3 DNA is TGCAGTTCTTTAGCGGGGGGGGCCCAGATTGAGCAGTTCTTC.

In its sample, this clonotype was seen a few times. This chain joins TRBV5-1 and TRBJ1-3; TRBD1 aligns across 8 bases. Trimming removed 0 bases from V and 1 base from J; junction bases left unmatched: 6. The CDR3 has 17 residues. The germline CDR1 and CDR2 sequences are SGHRS and YFSETQ. CDR3 DNA: TGCGCCAGCAGCTTGGGGACAGGGCTATTGTCTGGAAACACCATATATTTT. Translating gives CASSLGTGLLSGNTIYF.

The chain couples TRBV7-8 to TRBJ1-6, with TRBD1 matching 8 bases. V shed 5 bases and J 6 bases; nucleotides not matched to a gene: 9. The germline gives CDR1 SGHVS, CDR2 FQNEAQ. This CDR3 has 16 amino acids. The CDR3 coding sequence is TGTGCCAGCAGCACTCGAAACAGGGGGACTAATTCACCCCTCCACTTT. Translating gives CASSTRNRGTNSPLHF.

The chain uses TRBV6-2 or TRBV6-3 and TRBJ2-7; D not certain. The CDR3 loop spans 12 amino acids. Germline V gene lookup returns CDR1 MNHEY and CDR2 SVGEGT. V was cut by 5 bases and J by 7 bases, with 12 bases left in between. The CDR3 protein is CASSNQPREQYV. The CDR3 DNA sequence: TGTGCCAGCAGTAATCAGCCTAGGGAGCAGTACGTC.

The chain uses TRBV25-1 and TRBJ2-2; D is possibly TRBD1 (6 bases). Germline loops: CDR1 MGHDK, CDR2 SYGVNS. This CDR3 contains 13 residues. V dropped 10 bases and J dropped 3 bases, with 12 bases sitting between them. The CDR3 nucleotides are TGTGCCACCAGGAACAGGGACACCGGGGAGCTGTTTTTT. Its translation is CATRNRDTGELFF.

The genes are TRBV7-9 and TRBJ1-4; D is perhaps TRBD1 (5 bases). The CDR3 has 16 residues. Trimming stripped 7 bases from V and 7 bases from J, with 22 bases between. Germline V gives CDR1 SEHNR, CDR2 FQNEAQ (reference sequence). Written as DNA, the CDR3 is TGTGCCAGCACGGTGGCGGCAACCCGTGGGGGTGAAAAACTGTTTTTT. As protein: CASTVAATRGGEKLFF.

The chain combines TRBV5-1 with TRBJ2-5; tentative D call: TRBD2 (6 bases). Germline values: CDR1 SGHRS, CDR2 YFSETQ. The CDR3 is 13 residues long. Trimming shortened V by 4 bases and J by 3 bases, and 10 bases separated the two germline ends. The CDR3 loop is CASSAGGKETQYF. The CDR3 DNA sequence: TGCGCCAGCAGCGCCGGGGGAAAAGAGACCCAGTACTTC.

The chain uses TRBV7-9 and TRBJ1-2, with D unclear. The CDR3 length is 12 residues. The V gene's germline CDR1 is SEHNR and CDR2 FQNEAQ (reference sequence). V was clipped by 2 bases and J by 6 bases, with 7 bases between them. CDR3 in DNA: TGTGCCAGCAGCTTAAGTCCAGATGGCTACACCTTC. Protein sequence: CASSLSPDGYTF.

This clonotype was detected only a few times. J is TRBJ2-5 and V is TRBV5-6, with D perhaps TRBD1 or TRBD2 (5 bases each). This CDR3 contains 16 residues. Looked up from germline, CDR1 is SGHDT and CDR2 is YYEEEE. V was shortened by 4 bases and J by 5 bases, with 21 bases between the two germline ends. DNA of the CDR3: TGTGCCAGCAGCCGACGGCCAGGGAGAGTCCGGGAGACCCAGTACTTC. Encoded protein: CASSRRPGRVRETQYF.

The CDR3 region has the DNA TGTGCCAGCACCTCGGCCCTGGCGAGCTTGAATGAAAAACTGTTTTTT. Translated, it gives CASTSALASLNEKLFF. The chain combines TRBV12-3 or TRBV12-4 with TRBJ1-4; D gene ambiguous. The CDR3 runs 16 residues. Trimming pared 7 bases from V and 5 bases from J, leaving 20 bases between.

The rearrangement joins TRBV7-2 to TRBJ2-3; tentative D call: TRBD1 (5 bases). The CDR3 runs 14 residues. V was pared by 3 bases and J by 4 bases, with 11 bases between. The germline V gene has CDR1 SGHTA and CDR2 FQGNSA. The CDR3 region is CASSFGQPADTQYF. The CDR3 coding sequence is TGTGCCAGCAGCTTTGGACAACCTGCAGATACGCAGTATTTT.

This clonotype occurred a few times. The chain is built from TRBV6-2 or TRBV6-3 and TRBJ2-1, with D unclear. CDR1 is MNHEY, CDR2 SVGEGT, per germline. V was trimmed by 1 base and J by 8 bases, leaving 6 bases between them. The CDR3 sequence is 12 residues long. CDR3 residues: CASSYFNHEQFF. The CDR3 DNA reads as TGTGCCAGCAGTTACTTCAACCATGAGCAGTTCTTC.

This clonotype showed up just a few times. The V and J genes are TRBV6-5 and TRBJ2-7, with 11 positions matching TRBD1. The CDR3 has 15 amino acids. Germline CDR1 and CDR2: MNHEY and SVGAGI. V dropped 0 bases and J dropped 5; count of bases not matched to a gene: 3. CDR3: CASSYSSGQGDEQYF. In DNA, the CDR3 is TGTGCCAGCAGTTACTCTTCGGGACAGGGGGACGAGCAGTACTTC.

This clonotype has more than one count but fewer than ten. This sequence joins TRBV12-3 or TRBV12-4 and TRBJ1-1, with unresolved D. The CDR3 extends over 14 amino acids. V lost 8 bases and J 2 bases, leaving 15 bases between the germline ends. The CDR3 DNA follows: TGTGCCAGCTGGGTATCCGGGATTAACACTGAAGCTTTCTTT. Residues: CASWVSGINTEAFF.